One and the same sample provided the 4 T cell receptor beta chains below, sequenced in a study of OX40 agonist ivuxolimab in advanced cancers. Assay: immunoSEQ multiplex PCR; the TCRdb copy retains only in-frame clones and omits some. The sample records over 75,000 clones, 90% being singletons. This material consisted of CD4+ or CD8+ T cells sorted from blood, taken in a trial of the OX40 agonist ivuxolimab. All receptors come from an adult with an advanced solid tumor such as melanoma, head and neck, liver or kidney cancer.

The gene calls are TRBV11-3 and TRBJ1-6; the D gene is possibly TRBD1 (5 bases). The CDR3 is made up of 15 amino acids. Germline assignment: CDR1 SGHNT and CDR2 YENEEA. Between the trimmed V and J ends, which lost 4 bases and 1 base, there was a span of 8 bases. The CDR3 protein is CASSSRQSYNSPLHF. CDR3 nucleotide sequence: TGTGCCAGCAGCTCGAGACAGTCCTATAATTCACCCCTCCACTTT.

The V and J genes are TRBV7-9 and TRBJ2-3; 10 nucleotides agree with TRBD1. This CDR3 region has 17 residues. CDR1 is SEHNR, CDR2 FQNEAQ, per germline (reference sequence). The junction had 12 bases not matched to a gene; V was cut back by 5 bases and J by 4 bases. The CDR3 loop is CASSPHPRDRGADTQYF. In DNA form, the CDR3 reads TGTGCCAGCAGCCCGCACCCGCGGGACAGGGGTGCAGATACGCAGTATTTT.

This chain uses TRBV7-9 with TRBJ2-7, with 7 nucleotides matching TRBD1. The CDR3 extends over 14 amino acids. V lost 3 bases and J lost 6; bases outside the gene matches: 8. The germline V gene has CDR1 SEHNR and CDR2 FQNEAQ (reference sequence). CDR3 amino acids: CASSFGQEVSEQYF. The CDR3 DNA sequence: TGTGCCAGCAGCTTTGGACAGGAAGTTTCCGAGCAGTACTTC.

This chain connects TRBV6-1 to TRBJ1-5; no firm D call. V gave up 6 bases and J gave up 3 bases, with 15 bases separating them. The germline gives CDR1 MNHNS, CDR2 SASEGT. This CDR3 is 15 amino acids long. CDR3 in amino acids: CASSFGDVYNQPQHF. The DNA of the CDR3 is TGTGCCAGCAGCTTTGGGGATGTATACAATCAGCCCCAGCATTTT.